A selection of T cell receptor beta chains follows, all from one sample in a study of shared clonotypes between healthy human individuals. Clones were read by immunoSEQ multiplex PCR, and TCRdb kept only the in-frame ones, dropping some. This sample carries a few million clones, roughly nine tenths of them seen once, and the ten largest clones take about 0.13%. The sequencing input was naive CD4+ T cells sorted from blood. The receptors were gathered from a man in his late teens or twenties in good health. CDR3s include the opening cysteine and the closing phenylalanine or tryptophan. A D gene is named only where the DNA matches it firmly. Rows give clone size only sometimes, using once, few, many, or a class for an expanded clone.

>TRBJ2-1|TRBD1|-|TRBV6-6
CASSYPGTGGWYEQFF
TGTGCCAGCAGTTATCCCGGGACAGGGGGCTGGTATGAGCAGTTCTTC
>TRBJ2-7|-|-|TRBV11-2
CASSLGGGNHYEQYF
TGTGCCAGCAGCTTAGGGGGCGGGAACCACTACGAGCAGTACTTC
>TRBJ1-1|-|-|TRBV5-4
CASSFGEMNTEAFF
TGTGCCAGCAGCTTTGGGGAGATGAACACTGAAGCTTTCTTT
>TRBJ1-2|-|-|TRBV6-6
CASRVGDYGYTF
TGTGCCAGCAGGGTGGGTGACTATGGCTACACCTTC
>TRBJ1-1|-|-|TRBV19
CASSTGRFEAFF
TGTGCCAGTAGTACCGGACGGTTTGAAGCTTTCTTT
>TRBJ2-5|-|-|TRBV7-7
CASSPGGGAETQYF
TGTGCTAGCAGCCCCGGAGGGGGTGCAGAGACCCAGTACTTC
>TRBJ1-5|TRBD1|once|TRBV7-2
CASSSRQGGQPQHF
TGTGCCAGCAGCTCCCGACAGGGAGGGCAGCCCCAGCATTTT
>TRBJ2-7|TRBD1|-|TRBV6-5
CASSYSGQGWEQYF
TGTGCCAGCAGTTACTCGGGACAGGGCTGGGAGCAGTACTTC
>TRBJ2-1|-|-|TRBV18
CASSPRQGVGDEQFF
TGTGCCAGCTCACCGAGGCAGGGAGTAGGGGATGAGCAGTTCTTC
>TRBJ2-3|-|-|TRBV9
CASNKGGTTDTQYF
TGTGCCAGCAACAAGGGGGGGACTACAGATACGCAGTATTTT
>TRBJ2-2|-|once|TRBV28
CASSPPNGGELFF
TGTGCCAGCAGTCCCCCAAACGGCGGGGAGCTGTTTTTT
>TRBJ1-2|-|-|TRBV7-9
CASSAQVLTNYGYTF
TGTGCCAGCAGCGCACAGGTTCTTACTAACTATGGCTACACCTTC
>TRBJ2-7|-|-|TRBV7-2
CASSQGPSSYEQYF
TGTGCCAGCAGCCAGGGGCCTAGCTCCTACGAGCAGTACTTC
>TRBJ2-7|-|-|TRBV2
CASTPRDYEQYF
TGTGCCAGCACTCCACGGGACTACGAGCAGTACTTC
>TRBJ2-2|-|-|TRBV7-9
CASSHGGTGELFF
TGTGCCAGCAGCCATGGAGGCACCGGGGAGCTGTTTTTT
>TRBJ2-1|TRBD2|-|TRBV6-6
CASSSGLAGDNEQFF
TGTGCCAGCAGTTCGGGACTAGCGGGAGACAATGAGCAGTTCTTC
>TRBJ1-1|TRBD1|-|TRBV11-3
CASSLQGSSTEAFF
TGTGCCAGCAGCCTACAGGGGTCTAGCACTGAAGCTTTCTTT
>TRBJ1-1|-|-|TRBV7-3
CASSSIGGGGTEAFF
TGTGCCAGCAGCTCTATCGGCGGCGGGGGCACTGAAGCTTTCTTT
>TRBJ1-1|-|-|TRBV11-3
CASSKQGATEAFF
TGTGCCAGCAGTAAGCAGGGAGCGACTGAAGCTTTCTTT
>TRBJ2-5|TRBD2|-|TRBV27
CASSSLTSGRDETQYF
TGTGCCAGCAGTTCGCTGACTAGCGGGAGGGATGAGACCCAGTACTTC
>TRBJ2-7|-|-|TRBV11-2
CASSLDGGNYEQYF
TGTGCCAGCAGCTTAGACGGGGGCAACTACGAGCAGTACTTC
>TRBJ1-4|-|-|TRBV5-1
CASSEGPKNEKLFF
TGCGCCAGCAGCGAGGGACCGAAAAATGAAAAACTGTTTTTT
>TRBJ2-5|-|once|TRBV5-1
CASSLPASQETQYF
TGCGCCAGCAGCTTGCCCGCGTCTCAAGAGACCCAGTACTTC
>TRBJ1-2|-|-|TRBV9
CASRPRGDTQGGGYTF
TGTGCCAGCAGACCTAGGGGAGACACACAGGGCGGGGGCTACACCTTC
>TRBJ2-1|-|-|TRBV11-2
CASSSGGGEQFF
TGTGCCAGCAGCTCGGGCGGCGGGGAGCAGTTCTTC
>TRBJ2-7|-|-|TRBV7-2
CASSYPPNF
TGTGCCAGCAGCTACCCTCCAAACTTC
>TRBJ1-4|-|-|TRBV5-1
CASRGEHEKLFF
TGCGCCAGCAGAGGGGAACATGAAAAACTGTTTTTT
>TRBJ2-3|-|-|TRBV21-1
CASSKRLGQGGTDTQYF
TGTGCCAGCAGCAAAAGGTTGGGACAGGGAGGCACAGATACGCAGTATTTT
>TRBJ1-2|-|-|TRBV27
CASSSERGYGYTF
TGTGCCAGCAGTTCTGAGCGGGGCTATGGCTACACCTTC
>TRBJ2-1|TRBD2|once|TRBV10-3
CAISLAGERLYNEQFF
TGTGCCATCAGTCTAGCGGGAGAGAGGCTCTACAATGAGCAGTTCTTC
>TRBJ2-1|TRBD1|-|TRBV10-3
CAIRGGQGIEQFF
TGTGCCATCAGGGGGGGACAGGGGATTGAGCAGTTCTTC
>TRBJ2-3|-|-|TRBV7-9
CASSWATTFPTGTQYF
TGTGCCAGCAGCTGGGCGACTACTTTTCCCACGGGTACGCAGTATTTT
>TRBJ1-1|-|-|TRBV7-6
CASSPQEANTEAFF
TGTGCCAGCAGCCCACAGGAAGCGAACACTGAAGCTTTCTTT
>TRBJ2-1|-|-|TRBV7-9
CASSVYSYNEQFF
TGTGCCAGCAGCGTTTACTCCTACAATGAGCAGTTCTTC
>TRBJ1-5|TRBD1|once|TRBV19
CASSILHRDSYQPQHF
TGTGCCAGTAGTATTCTGCACCGGGACAGTTATCAGCCCCAGCATTTT
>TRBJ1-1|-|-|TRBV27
CASSSVQKGTEAFF
TGTGCCAGCAGTTCGGTCCAGAAGGGCACTGAAGCTTTCTTT
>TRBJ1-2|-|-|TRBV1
CTSSQDPRGLGLGAGYGYTF
TGCACCAGCAGCCAAGACCCCAGGGGATTAGGCTTGGGGGCCGGCTATGGCTACACCTTC
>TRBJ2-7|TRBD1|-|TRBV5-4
CASSRDRGNYEQYF
TGTGCCAGCAGCAGGGACAGGGGGAATTACGAGCAGTACTTC
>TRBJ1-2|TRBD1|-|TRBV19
CASSSGQGAFGYTF
TGTGCCAGTAGTTCCGGACAGGGGGCTTTTGGCTACACCTTC
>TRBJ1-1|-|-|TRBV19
CASSPWGGTTEAFF
TGTGCCAGTAGTCCATGGGGAGGAACCACTGAAGCTTTCTTT
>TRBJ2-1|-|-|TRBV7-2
CASSWTNYNEQFF
TGTGCCAGCAGCTGGACTAATTACAATGAGCAGTTCTTC
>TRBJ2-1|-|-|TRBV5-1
CASSLEGNSYNEQFF
TGCGCCAGCAGCTTGGAGGGGAATTCCTACAATGAGCAGTTCTTC
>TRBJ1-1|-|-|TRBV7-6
CASSLGLGTEAFF
TGTGCCAGCAGCTTAGGGCTGGGCACTGAAGCTTTCTTT
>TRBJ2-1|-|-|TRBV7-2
CASSLAGGPVPSSYNEQFF
TGTGCCAGCAGCTTAGCGGGGGGCCCTGTTCCTAGCTCCTACAATGAGCAGTTCTTC
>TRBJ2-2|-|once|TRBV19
CATKRGNTGELFF
TGTGCCACCAAAAGGGGGAACACCGGGGAGCTGTTTTTT
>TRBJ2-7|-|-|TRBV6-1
CASRRRGVEEQYF
TGTGCCAGCAGACGGCGGGGAGTGGAGGAGCAGTACTTC
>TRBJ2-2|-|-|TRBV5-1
CASSSQGGAGELFF
TGCGCCAGCAGCTCTCAGGGGGGAGCCGGGGAGCTGTTTTTT
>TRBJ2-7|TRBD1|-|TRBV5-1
CASSGPWGTVEPYEQYF
TGCGCCAGCAGCGGCCCCTGGGGGACAGTTGAGCCCTACGAGCAGTACTTC
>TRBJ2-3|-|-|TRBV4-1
CASSLDWPDTQYF
TGCGCCAGCAGCCTTGACTGGCCAGATACGCAGTATTTT
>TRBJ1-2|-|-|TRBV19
CASRDNYGYTF
TGTGCCAGTAGGGACAACTATGGCTACACCTTC
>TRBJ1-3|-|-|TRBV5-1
CASATGGGLNTIYF
TGCGCCAGCGCGACCGGGGGCGGTCTAAACACCATATATTTT
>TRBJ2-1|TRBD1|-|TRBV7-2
CASGTGTAYNEQFF
TGTGCCAGCGGGACCGGGACAGCCTACAATGAGCAGTTCTTC
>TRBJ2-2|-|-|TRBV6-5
CASSYPQGELFF
TGTGCCAGCAGTTACCCCCAAGGGGAGCTGTTTTTT
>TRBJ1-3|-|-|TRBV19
CASSLTATGHSSGNTIYF
TGTGCCAGTAGTCTCACCGCGACAGGACACTCCTCTGGAAACACCATATATTTT
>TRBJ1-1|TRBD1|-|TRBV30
CAGGQGARKNTEAFF
TGTGCCGGGGGACAGGGGGCTAGAAAAAACACTGAAGCTTTCTTT
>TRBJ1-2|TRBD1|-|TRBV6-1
CASTETGGPYGYTF
TGTGCCAGCACCGAGACAGGGGGCCCCTATGGCTACACCTTC
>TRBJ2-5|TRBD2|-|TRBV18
CASSPPSGGPWGEETQYF
TGTGCCAGCTCACCACCCAGCGGGGGGCCCTGGGGAGAAGAGACCCAGTACTTC
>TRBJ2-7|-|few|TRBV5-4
CASSLGSGLSSYEQYF
TGTGCCAGCAGCTTGGGATCGGGACTCAGCTCCTACGAGCAGTACTTC
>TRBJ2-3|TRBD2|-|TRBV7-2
CASSFGTSGRAGNTDTQYF
TGTGCCAGCAGCTTCGGGACTAGCGGGAGGGCGGGGAACACAGATACGCAGTATTTT